The 26 T cell receptor beta chains in this list originate from one sample, sequenced in a study of cytomegalovirus exposure and HLA in healthy donors. Both 60 Vbeta primers and 13 Jbeta primers went into the PCR. Measured with immunoSEQ multiplex PCR; TCRdb has only the in-frame clones, and not every one. The data contain about 220,000 clones, around 80% of them singletons. Sequences were obtained from PBMCs. These receptors all stem from a man aged 18-30 years in good health and CMV-seronegative.

As for this clone: Compared with germline, one end of the junction differs, possibly owing to a read error. The rearrangement uses TRBV7-8 and TRBJ2-5, with 13 bases fitting TRBD2. Per the germline V gene, CDR1 is SGHVS and CDR2 is FQNEAQ. The CDR3 length is 18 residues. The DNA for the CDR3 is TGTGCCAGCAGCTTAGGGGGACTAGCGGGAACCCTGGGAGAGACCCAGCACTTC. It specifies CASSLGGLAGTLGETQHF.

This clone was detected only once. The chain is built from TRBV11-2 and TRBJ1-2; 7 bases are shared with TRBD1. Germline V gene lookup returns CDR1 SGHAT and CDR2 FQNNGV. The CDR3 totals 14 residues. The V and J ends lost 3 bases and 2 bases, in that order; junction bases with no gene match: 3. The CDR3 loop reads CASSLLGQNYGYTF. The CDR3 region has the DNA TGTGCCAGCAGCTTGTTGGGACAGAACTATGGCTACACCTTC.

This clone was picked up one time. The rearrangement links TRBV4-2 to TRBJ2-5; D is possibly TRBD1 (5 bases). This CDR3 spans 12 amino acids. Trimming shortened V by 0 bases and J by 7 bases, and 6 bases separated the two germline ends. CDR1 and CDR2 (germline): LGHNA, YNFKEQ. The CDR3 loop is CASSQDQGTQYF. The CDR3 bases are TGTGCCAGCAGCCAAGATCAGGGGACCCAGTACTTC.

The genes are TRBV30 and TRBJ2-3, with TRBD2 identical over 7 bases. The CDR3 sequence is 14 residues long. V dropped 1 base and J dropped 5; count of bases not matched to a gene: 6. Germline V gene data show CDR1 as GTSNPN and CDR2 as SVGIG (reference sequence). The CDR3 nucleotides read TGTGCCTGGAGTGGGGGAGGGGCGCAAGATACGCAGTATTTT. It specifies CAWSGGGAQDTQYF.

This chain connects TRBV7-9 to TRBJ2-1; 9 bases match TRBD1. Trimming removed 6 bases from V and 5 bases from J; junction bases left unmatched: 5. Germline values: CDR1 SEHNR, CDR2 FQNEAQ (reference sequence). The CDR3 covers 14 residues. The CDR3 loop reads CASRKGQGNNEQFF. The CDR3 nucleotides are TGTGCCAGCAGAAAAGGACAGGGGAACAATGAGCAGTTCTTC.

V gene TRBV19 combines with J gene TRBJ1-5; D is ambiguous. The germline CDR1 and CDR2 sequences are LNHDA and SQIVND (reference sequence). The CDR3 length is 14 residues. V lost 5 bases and J lost 0, with 8 bases in between. CDR3 DNA sequence: TGTGCCAGTAGTCTAATTTATAGCAATCAGCCCCAGCATTTT. It encodes CASSLIYSNQPQHF.

The chain uses TRBV6-1 and TRBJ1-5; a weak D match, TRBD1 (5 bases). This CDR3 contains 16 residues. Germline V gene lookup returns CDR1 MNHNS and CDR2 SASEGT. Trimming stripped 4 bases from V and 3 bases from J, with 16 bases between. CDR3 in amino acids: CASSARGGSPNQPQHF. DNA of the CDR3: TGTGCCAGCAGTGCTCGGGGGGGTAGCCCCAATCAGCCCCAGCATTTT.

The chain carries TRBV5-4 and TRBJ2-4; TRBD1 is a possible D gene (6 bases). Germline lookup yields CDR1 SGHNT and CDR2 YYREEE (reference sequence). This CDR3 is built from 14 residues. V was clipped by 7 bases and J by 1 base, with 12 bases between them. In DNA, the CDR3 is TGTGCCAGCCGAGGGGGTGGTGCCAAAAACATTCAGTACTTC. Translated, it gives CASRGGGAKNIQYF.

The V gene is TRBV11-1, the J gene TRBJ1-1, with 7 positions matching TRBD1. This CDR3 is built from 14 residues. CDR1 and CDR2 from the germline V gene are SGHAT and FQDESV (reference sequence). V lost 2 bases, J lost 4 bases, and 4 bases stayed unmatched. CDR3 protein: CASSLNRGATEAFF. In DNA form, the CDR3 reads TGTGCCAGCAGCTTAAACAGGGGAGCCACTGAAGCTTTCTTT.

This clone has more than one count but fewer than ten. The V call is TRBV18, the J call TRBJ2-7; tentatively, D is TRBD2 (5 bases). The germline V gene encodes CDR1 KGHSH and CDR2 LQKENI. The CDR3 runs 15 residues. Trimming removed 3 bases at V and 3 bases at J, with 15 bases between. The CDR3 region has the DNA TGTGCCAGCTCACCTCTTTCGGGGAGAGGCTACGAGCAGTACTTC. Translation gives CASSPLSGRGYEQYF.

V gene TRBV2 combines with J gene TRBJ2-7; 7 bases are shared with TRBD2. CDR3 length equals 14 residues. Germline V gives CDR1 SNHLY, CDR2 FYNNEI. J lost 4 bases, V lost 6 bases, and 9 bases had no gene match. The CDR3 nucleotides read TGTGCCAGCAGAAGGAGCGGGATACAATACGAGCAGTACTTC. This translates into CASRRSGIQYEQYF.

This clone occurred once. This chain links TRBV28 with TRBJ2-3, with 7 bases lining up with TRBD2. CDR1 is MDHEN, CDR2 SYDVKM, per germline. Losses at the gene ends were 5 bases for V and 0 bases for J; bases not matched to a gene: 8. This CDR3 is built from 16 residues. CDR3 DNA sequence: TGTGCCAGCAGTCAATCGGGGCGGGGGAGCACAGATACGCAGTATTTT. Translating gives CASSQSGRGSTDTQYF.

This sequence joins TRBV5-4 and TRBJ2-1; TRBD2 is a possible D gene (6 bases). Trimming removed 5 bases at V and 10 bases at J, with 13 bases between. Germline V gives CDR1 SGHNT, CDR2 YYREEE (reference sequence). This CDR3 spans 12 amino acids. The DNA of the CDR3 is TGTGCCAGCAGGGCGGTGGGGGGAGAGCAGTTCTTC. It translates to CASRAVGGEQFF.

The J gene is TRBJ2-3, the V gene TRBV9; D may be TRBD1 (5 bases). CDR3 length: 16 residues. Germline V gives CDR1 SGDLS, CDR2 YYNGEE. V was pared by 2 bases and J by 5 bases, with 18 bases between. The CDR3 protein is CASSVAWGRAGDTQYF. The CDR3 DNA sequence: TGTGCCAGCAGCGTCGCATGGGGCAGGGCCGGAGATACGCAGTATTTT.

This chain connects TRBV6-5 to TRBJ2-5; 9 bases align to TRBD1. The J call is doubtful: the DNA matches TRBJ2-7 better. Germline CDR1 MNHEY, CDR2 SVGAGI. The length of the CDR3 is 14 residues. CDR3 residues: CASSPGTGLNEQYF. The CDR3 nucleotides are TGTGCCAGCAGCCCCGGGACAGGGCTGAACGAGCAGTACTTC.

This chain uses TRBV5-1 with TRBJ1-1, with D perhaps TRBD1 (6 bases). Germline V CDR1 and CDR2: SGHRS, YFSETQ. The CDR3 is 14 residues long. V was pared by 3 bases and J by 10 bases, with 19 bases between. The CDR3 coding sequence is TGCGCCAGCAGCTCGGGGGGGGGCCGGGAGGTAGCTTTCTTT. It codes for CASSSGGGREVAFF.

This clone was counted between two and nine times. V is TRBV29-1 and J is TRBJ2-4; D call uncertain. Germline V gene data show CDR1 as SQVTM and CDR2 as ANQGSEA. The V end lost 5 bases, the J end lost 0 bases, and 11 bases lay between the germline ends. The CDR3 length is 14 residues. CDR3 protein: CSVSGRLAKNIQYF. The CDR3 DNA is TGCAGCGTTTCCGGCAGGTTAGCCAAAAACATTCAGTACTTC.

V gene TRBV27 combines with J gene TRBJ1-1; TRBD1 might be the D (6 bases). V was cut by 7 bases and J by 3 bases, with 18 bases left in between. The length of the CDR3 is 15 residues. Germline-derived CDR1 and CDR2 are MNHEY and SMNVEV (reference sequence). CDR3 sequence reads: CASTPSGTYHTEAFF. CDR3 DNA: TGTGCCAGCACGCCCTCCGGGACATATCACACTGAAGCTTTCTTT.

The chain carries TRBV2 and TRBJ2-2; the D gene is possibly TRBD2 (5 bases). The CDR3 sequence is 14 residues long. V lost 5 bases to trimming and J lost 3 bases, with 10 bases between them. Germline V gives CDR1 SNHLY, CDR2 FYNNEI. The CDR3 nucleotides read TGTGCCAGCAGTAAGTGGGAGTACACCGGGGAGCTGTTTTTT. Protein: CASSKWEYTGELFF.

The count of this clone is one. The chain recombines TRBV29-1 with TRBJ2-5, with TRBD2 as a possible D gene (7 bases). V lost 4 bases and J lost 2, with 14 bases in between. The CDR3 totals 14 residues. CDR1 and CDR2 (germline): SQVTM, ANQGSEA. The CDR3, as DNA: TGCAGCGTTGGGGGGCTAGCGGCACAAGAGACCCAGTACTTC. It codes for CSVGGLAAQETQYF.

The chain links TRBV10-3 to TRBJ2-1; TRBD1 matches at 8 bases. This CDR3 spans 17 amino acids. The junction had 7 bases not matched to a gene; V was cut back by 0 bases and J by 3 bases. Germline CDR1 is ENHRY and CDR2 is SYGVKD. CDR3 in DNA: TGTGCCATCAGTGAGTCGACAGGGGCTTCTGTCTACAATGAGCAGTTCTTC. Amino acid sequence: CAISESTGASVYNEQFF.

This clone was seen just once. The chain links TRBV30 to TRBJ1-5; 7 bases agree with TRBD1. Germline V gene sequence: CDR1 GTSNPN, CDR2 SVGIG (reference sequence). There are 12 residues in the CDR3. The ends lost 3 bases at V and 7 bases at J; junction bases unmatched: 3. The CDR3 bases are TGTGCCTGGAGAGAAGGGGGCCAGCCCCAGCATTTT. This codes for CAWREGGQPQHF.

V usage is TRBV21-1 and J usage is TRBJ2-7; the table's D call TRBD2 went unverified against the DNA. TRBV21-1 has pseudogene status. The CDR3 loop spans 13 amino acids. The CDR3 region has the DNA TGTGCCAGCAGCATGGAGACCCCAAGGGAGCAGTACTTC. As protein: CASSMETPREQYF.

The rearrangement joins TRBV5-8 to TRBJ2-4; maybe TRBD2 (6 bases). Trimming stripped 3 bases from V and 0 bases from J, with 13 bases between. The CDR3 length is 16 residues. Germline CDR1 reads SGHTS; CDR2 reads YDEGEE. Written as DNA, the CDR3 is TGTGCCAGCAGCTACCGGGACTTCCGAGCCAAAAACATTCAGTACTTC. Its protein is CASSYRDFRAKNIQYF. The full variable domain, its missing parts supplied by reference TRBV5-8 and TRBJ2-4, is EAGVTQSPTHLIKTRGQQATLRCSPISGHTSVYWYQQALGLGLQFLLWYDEGEERNRGNFPPRFSGRQFPNYSSELNVNALELEDSALYLCASSYRDFRAKNIQYFGAGTRLSVL.

The chain employs TRBV10-2 and TRBJ2-2; D gene unclear. CDR3 length: 12 residues. Trimming removed 9 bases at V and 7 bases at J, with 12 bases between. CDR1 is WSHSY, CDR2 SAAADI, per germline. The chain's CDR3 is CASQRVNGELFF. The CDR3 DNA reads as TGCGCCAGTCAACGCGTGAACGGGGAGCTGTTTTTT.

The chain is built from TRBV4-2 and TRBJ2-1, with D hard to call. The length of the CDR3 is 13 residues. V was pared by 1 base and J by 8 bases, with 9 bases between. Germline V gives CDR1 LGHNA, CDR2 YNFKEQ. The CDR3 region is CASSQAPFDEQFF. The DNA for the CDR3 is TGTGCCAGCAGCCAAGCTCCCTTTGATGAGCAGTTCTTC.